Listed here is a single T cell receptor (beta chain). This CDR3 contains 18 residues. The V and J ends lost 5 bases and 3 bases respectively, with 22 bases between them. Germline CDR1 and CDR2: MDHEN and SYDVKM. Per the authors' pipeline: Using reference gene primer amplification, nucleated cell counts were estimated. TCRdb keeps only in-frame clones here, not all; method: immunoSEQ multiplex PCR. That table supplies the V and J calls and clone size; D and trimming were determined from the DNA. The sample yields approximately 150,000 clones, around 88% seen once. This sample is drawn from a study of blood T cell repertoires in COVID-19. Study at large: T cells, B-cell-depleted T cells, or PBMCs supplied cDNA or gDNA.

This TCR derives from an older woman with acute or convalescent COVID-19. The sample consisted of peripheral blood. The J gene is TRBJ2-2, the V gene TRBV28, with TRBD2 as a possible D gene (7 bases). This CDR3 is CASSHLDLRGTYTGELFF. Here the CDR3 DNA reads TGTGCCAGCAGTCACTTGGACTTGCGGGGGACATACACCGGGGAGCTGTTTTTT. The variable domain in full, completed from reference TRBV28 and TRBJ2-2, reads DVKVTQSSRYLVKRTGEKVFLECVQDMDHENMFWYRQDPGLGLRLIYFSYDVKMKEKGDIPEGYSVSREKKERFSLILESASTNQTSMYLCASSHLDLRGTYTGELFFGEGSRLTVL.